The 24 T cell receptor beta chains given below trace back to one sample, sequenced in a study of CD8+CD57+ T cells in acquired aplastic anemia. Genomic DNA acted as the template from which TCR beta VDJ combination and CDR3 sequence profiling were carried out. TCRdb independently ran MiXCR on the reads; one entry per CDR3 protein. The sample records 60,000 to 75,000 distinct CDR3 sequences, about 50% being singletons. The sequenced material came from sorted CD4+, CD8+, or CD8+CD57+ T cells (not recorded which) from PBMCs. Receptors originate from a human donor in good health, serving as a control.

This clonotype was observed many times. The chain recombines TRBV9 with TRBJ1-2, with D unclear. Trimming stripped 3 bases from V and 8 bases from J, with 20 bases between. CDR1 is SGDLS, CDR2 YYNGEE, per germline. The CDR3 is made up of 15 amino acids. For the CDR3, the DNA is TGTGCCAGCAGCGCACGTTTATCCCCAGGAGTCGGCTACACCTTC. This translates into CASSARLSPGVGYTF.

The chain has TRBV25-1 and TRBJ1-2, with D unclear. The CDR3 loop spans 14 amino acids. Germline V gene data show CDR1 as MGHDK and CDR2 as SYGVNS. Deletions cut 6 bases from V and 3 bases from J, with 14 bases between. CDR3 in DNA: TGTGCCAGCAGGTTGGATGGGAAGGACTATGGCTACACCTTC. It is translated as CASRLDGKDYGYTF.

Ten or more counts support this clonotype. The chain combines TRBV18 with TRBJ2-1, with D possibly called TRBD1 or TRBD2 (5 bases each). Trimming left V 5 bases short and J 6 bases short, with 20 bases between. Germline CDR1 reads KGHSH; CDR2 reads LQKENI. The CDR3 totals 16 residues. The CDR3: CASSTRGLVASNEQFF. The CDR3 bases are TGTGCCAGCTCAACGAGGGGTTTGGTAGCGAGCAATGAGCAGTTCTTC.

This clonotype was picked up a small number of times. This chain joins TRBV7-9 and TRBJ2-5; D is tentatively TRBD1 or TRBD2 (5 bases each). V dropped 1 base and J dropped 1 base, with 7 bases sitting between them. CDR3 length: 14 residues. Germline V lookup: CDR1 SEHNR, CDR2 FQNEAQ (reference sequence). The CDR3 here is CASSLGGTQETQYF. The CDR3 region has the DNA TGTGCCAGCAGCTTAGGGGGGACCCAAGAGACCCAGTACTTC.

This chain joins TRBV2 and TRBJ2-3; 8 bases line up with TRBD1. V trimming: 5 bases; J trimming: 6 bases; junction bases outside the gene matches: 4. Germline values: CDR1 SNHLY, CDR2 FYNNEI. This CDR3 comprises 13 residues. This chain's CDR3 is CASSSWDRDTQYF. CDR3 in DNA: TGTGCCAGCAGTAGCTGGGACAGGGATACGCAGTATTTT.

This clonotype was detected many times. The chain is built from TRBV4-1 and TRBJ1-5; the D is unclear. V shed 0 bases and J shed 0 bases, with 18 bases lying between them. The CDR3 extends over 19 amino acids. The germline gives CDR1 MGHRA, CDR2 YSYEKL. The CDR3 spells CASSQDSEHSDLSNQPQHF. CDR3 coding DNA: TGCGCCAGCAGCCAAGATTCTGAACATTCTGACCTTAGCAATCAGCCCCAGCATTTT.

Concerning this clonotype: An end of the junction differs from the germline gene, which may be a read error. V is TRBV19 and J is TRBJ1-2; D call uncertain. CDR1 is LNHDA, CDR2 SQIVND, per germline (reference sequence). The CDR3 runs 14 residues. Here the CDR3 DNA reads TGTGCCAGTAGCCGTGGTCGGGATAACTATAGCTACACCTTC. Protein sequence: CASSRGRDNYSYTF.

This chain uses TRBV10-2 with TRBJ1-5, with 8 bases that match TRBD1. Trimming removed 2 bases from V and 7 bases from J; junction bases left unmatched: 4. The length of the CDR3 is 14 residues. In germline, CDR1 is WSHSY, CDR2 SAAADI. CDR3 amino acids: CASSEGQGSQPQHF. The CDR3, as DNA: TGCGCCAGCAGTGAGGGACAGGGCTCGCAGCCCCAGCATTTT.

DNA of the CDR3: TGTGCCAGCAGCTTAGACAGGCACCAGTACTTC. Translation: CASSLDRHQYF. This chain joins TRBV7-9 and TRBJ2-7, with D tentatively TRBD1 (5 bases). This CDR3 is 11 amino acids long. Germline V lookup: CDR1 SEHNR, CDR2 FQNEAQ (reference sequence). Between the trimmed V and J ends, which lost 1 base and 10 bases, there was a span of 8 bases.

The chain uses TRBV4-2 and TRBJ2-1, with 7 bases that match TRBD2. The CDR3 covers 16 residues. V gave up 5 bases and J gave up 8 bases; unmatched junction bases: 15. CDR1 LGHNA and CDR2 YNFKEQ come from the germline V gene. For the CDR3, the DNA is TGTGCCAGCAGCGGGGTTTGGAGGGAGGGCCACGATGAGCAGTTCTTC. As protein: CASSGVWREGHDEQFF.

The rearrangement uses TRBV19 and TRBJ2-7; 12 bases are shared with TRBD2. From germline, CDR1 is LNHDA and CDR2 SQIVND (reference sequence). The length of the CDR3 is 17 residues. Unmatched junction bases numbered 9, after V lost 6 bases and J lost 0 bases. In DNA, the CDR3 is TGTGCCAGTAGGCGGACTAGCGGGGACTTAAGCTCCTACGAGCAGTACTTC. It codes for CASRRTSGDLSSYEQYF.

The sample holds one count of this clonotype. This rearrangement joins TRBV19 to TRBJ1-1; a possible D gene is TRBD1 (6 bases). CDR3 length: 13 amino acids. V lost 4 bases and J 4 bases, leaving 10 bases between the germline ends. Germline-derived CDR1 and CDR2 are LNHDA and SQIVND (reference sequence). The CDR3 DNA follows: TGTGCCAGTAGTAGCGGCAGGGGCACTGAAGCTTTCTTT. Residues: CASSSGRGTEAFF.

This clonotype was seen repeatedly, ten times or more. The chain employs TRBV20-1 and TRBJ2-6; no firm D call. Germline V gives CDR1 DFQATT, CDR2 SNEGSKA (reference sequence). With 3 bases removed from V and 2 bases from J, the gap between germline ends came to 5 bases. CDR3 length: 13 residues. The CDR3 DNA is TGCAGTGCTAGCGCGACTGGGGCCAACGTCCTGACTTTC. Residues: CSASATGANVLTF.

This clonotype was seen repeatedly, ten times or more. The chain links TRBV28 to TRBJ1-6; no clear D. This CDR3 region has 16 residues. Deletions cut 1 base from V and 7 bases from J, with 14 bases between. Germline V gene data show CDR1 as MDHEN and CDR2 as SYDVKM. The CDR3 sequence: CASSLFRSLGNSPLHF. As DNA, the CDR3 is TGTGCCAGCAGTTTATTTCGGTCTTTAGGCAATTCACCCCTCCACTTT.

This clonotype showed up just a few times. CDR3 DNA: TGTGCCAGTATCGACAGGGGAAGAAACTATGGCTACACCTTC. It encodes CASIDRGRNYGYTF. The V gene is TRBV19, the J gene TRBJ1-2; 8 nucleotides match TRBD1. J gave up 2 bases and V 7 bases, and 6 bases lay outside the gene matches. Germline V lookup: CDR1 LNHDA, CDR2 SQIVND (reference sequence). The CDR3 is made up of 14 amino acids.

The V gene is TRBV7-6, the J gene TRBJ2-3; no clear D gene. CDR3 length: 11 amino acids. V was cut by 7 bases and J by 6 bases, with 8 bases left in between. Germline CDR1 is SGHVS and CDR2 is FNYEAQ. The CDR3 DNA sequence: TGTGCCAGCATCTTGACTGATACGCAGTATTTT. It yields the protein CASILTDTQYF.

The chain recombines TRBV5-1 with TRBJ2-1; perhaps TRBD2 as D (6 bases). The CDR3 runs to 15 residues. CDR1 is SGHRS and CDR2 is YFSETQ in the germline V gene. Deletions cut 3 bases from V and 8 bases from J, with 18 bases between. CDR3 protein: CASSSGSEGFDEQFF. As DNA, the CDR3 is TGCGCCAGCAGCTCCGGGAGCGAGGGGTTCGATGAGCAGTTCTTC. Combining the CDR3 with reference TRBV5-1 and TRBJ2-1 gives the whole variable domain KAGVTQTPRYLIKTRGQQVTLSCSPISGHRSVSWYQQTPGQGLQFLFEYFSETQRNKGNFPGRFSGRQFSNSRSEMNVSTLELGDSALYLCASSSGSEGFDEQFFGPGTRLTVL.

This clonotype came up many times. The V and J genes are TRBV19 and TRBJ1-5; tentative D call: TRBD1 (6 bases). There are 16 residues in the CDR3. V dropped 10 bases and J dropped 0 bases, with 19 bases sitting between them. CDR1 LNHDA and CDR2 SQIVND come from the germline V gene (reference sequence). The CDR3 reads CATRPLTGSSNQPQHF. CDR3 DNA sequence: TGTGCCACCCGGCCCCTTACAGGGAGTAGCAATCAGCCCCAGCATTTT.

The CDR3 sequence: CAISPGVASGSPDTQYF. In DNA form, the CDR3 reads TGTGCCATCAGTCCCGGGGTGGCTAGCGGGAGCCCAGATACGCAGTATTTT. The V and J genes are TRBV10-3 and TRBJ2-3; TRBD2 matches 10 bases. This CDR3 has 17 amino acids. From germline, CDR1 is ENHRY and CDR2 SYGVKD. Unmatched junction bases numbered 12, after V lost 5 bases and J lost 4 bases.

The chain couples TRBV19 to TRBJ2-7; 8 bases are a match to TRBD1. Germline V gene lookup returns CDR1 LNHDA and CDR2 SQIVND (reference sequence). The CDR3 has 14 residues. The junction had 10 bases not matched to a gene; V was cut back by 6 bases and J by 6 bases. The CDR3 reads CASRPGTTGGEQYF. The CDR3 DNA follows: TGTGCCAGTAGACCAGGAACAACAGGGGGCGAGCAGTACTTC. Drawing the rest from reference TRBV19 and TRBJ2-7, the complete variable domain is DGGITQSPKYLFRKEGQNVTLSCEQNLNHDAMYWYRQDPGQGLRLIYYSQIVNDFQKGDIAEGYSVSREKKESFPLTVTSAQKNPTAFYLCASRPGTTGGEQYFGPGTRLTVT.

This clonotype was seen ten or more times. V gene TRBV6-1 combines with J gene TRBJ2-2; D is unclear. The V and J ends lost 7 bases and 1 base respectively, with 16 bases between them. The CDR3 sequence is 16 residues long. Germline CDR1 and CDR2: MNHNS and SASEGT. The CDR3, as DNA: TGTGCCAGCACTCCTCCGGTTGGCAGGAACACCGGGGAGCTGTTTTTT. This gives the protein CASTPPVGRNTGELFF.

The CDR3 protein is CASSHRLADTQYF. CDR3 bases: TGTGCCAGCAGCCATAGACTGGCAGATACGCAGTATTTT. J is TRBJ2-3 and V is TRBV7-9; unclear D gene. The V gene lost 5 bases and the J gene lost 4 bases, with 10 bases spanning the gap. The CDR3 consists of 13 residues. The germline V gene encodes CDR1 SEHNR and CDR2 FQNEAQ (reference sequence).

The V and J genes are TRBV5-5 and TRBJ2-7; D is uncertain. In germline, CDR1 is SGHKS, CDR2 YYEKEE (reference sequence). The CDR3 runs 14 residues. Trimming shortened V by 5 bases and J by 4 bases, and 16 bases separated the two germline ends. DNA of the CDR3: TGTGCCAGCAGTGGATCCCCAGCTTATTACGAGCAGTACTTC. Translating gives CASSGSPAYYEQYF. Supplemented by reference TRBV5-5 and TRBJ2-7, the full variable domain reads DAGVTQSPTHLIKTRGQQVTLRCSPISGHKSVSWYQQVLGQGPQFIFQYYEKEERGRGNFPDRFSARQFPNYSSELNVNALLLGDSALYLCASSGSPAYYEQYFGPGTRLTVT.

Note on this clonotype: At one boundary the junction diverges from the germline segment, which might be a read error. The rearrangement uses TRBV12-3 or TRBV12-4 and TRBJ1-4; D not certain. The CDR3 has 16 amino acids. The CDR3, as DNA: TGTGCCAGCAGTCGGGCAGGATCTGCAACTAATGAAAAACCGTTTTTT. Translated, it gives CASSRAGSATNEKPFF.